A single sample gave rise to the 32 T cell receptor beta chains below, sequenced in a study of cytomegalovirus exposure and HLA in healthy donors. Use of 60 Vbeta and 13 Jbeta primers characterized the PCR. Assay: immunoSEQ multiplex PCR; the TCRdb copy retains only in-frame clones and omits some. The sample carries approximately 190,000 clones, about 90% recorded once. The specimen sequenced was PBMCs. These receptors came from a boy aged 2-15 years in good health and CMV-seronegative.

This clone was counted between two and nine times. The chain employs TRBV5-6 and TRBJ2-7; 7 bases agree with TRBD2. Trimming removed 0 bases from V and 0 bases from J; junction bases left unmatched: 9. The CDR3 is 17 amino acids. The V gene's germline CDR1 is SGHDT and CDR2 YYEEEE. In nucleotides, the CDR3 is TGTGCCAGCAGCTTGGGAGGGCCCGGGACTACCTCCTACGAGCAGTACTTC. Its translation is CASSLGGPGTTSYEQYF. Full variable domain (rest looked up from reference TRBV5-6 and TRBJ2-7): DAGVTQSPTHLIKTRGQQVTLRCSPKSGHDTVSWYQQALGQGPQFIFQYYEEEERQRGNFPDRFSGHQFPNYSSELNVNALLLGDSALYLCASSLGGPGTTSYEQYFGPGTRLTVT.

This chain joins TRBV30 and TRBJ2-3; 8 nucleotides agree with TRBD1. This CDR3 spans 13 amino acids. The junction had 3 bases not matched to a gene; V was cut back by 1 base and J by 6 bases. Germline loops: CDR1 GTSNPN, CDR2 SVGIG (reference sequence). The CDR3 DNA sequence: TGTGCCTGGAGTGCGGACAGGGTGGATACGCAGTATTTT. It is translated as CAWSADRVDTQYF. The full variable domain, with the rest looked up from reference TRBV30 and TRBJ2-3, is SQTIHQWPATLVQPVGSPLSLECTVEGTSNPNLYWYRQAAGRGLQLLFYSVGIGQISSEVPQNLSASRPQDRQFILSSKKLLLSDSGFYLCAWSADRVDTQYFGPGTRLTVL.

The genes are TRBV5-4 and TRBJ1-4, with D possibly matching TRBD1 (6 bases). The germline V gene encodes CDR1 SGHNT and CDR2 YYREEE (reference sequence). The CDR3 loop spans 15 amino acids. V lost 3 bases, J lost 5 bases, and 14 bases lay in between. Here the CDR3 reads CASSSPGQQNEKLFF. The CDR3 DNA is TGTGCCAGCAGCTCACCGGGACAACAGAATGAAAAACTGTTTTTT.

The chain is built from TRBV7-6 and TRBJ1-3; D is uncertain. Trimming stripped 4 bases from V and 0 bases from J, with 10 bases between. There are 15 residues in the CDR3. The germline V gene has CDR1 SGHVS and CDR2 FNYEAQ. The CDR3 sequence: CASSSPGNSGNTIYF. DNA for the CDR3: TGTGCCAGCAGCTCCCCGGGGAACTCTGGAAACACCATATATTTT.

This clone appeared a single time. The sample has other DNA sequences that encode this CDR3 too. The genes are TRBV28 and TRBJ2-3; D remains unclear. This CDR3 comprises 11 residues. Germline V gene data show CDR1 as MDHEN and CDR2 as SYDVKM. The V and J ends lost 4 bases and 4 bases respectively, with 3 bases between them. Written as DNA, the CDR3 is TGTGCCAGCAGTTCAGCAGATACGCAGTATTTT. It specifies CASSSADTQYF.

V gene TRBV29-1 combines with J gene TRBJ2-3, with 8 bases aligning to TRBD2. V shed 0 bases and J 5 bases; nucleotides not matched to a gene: 10. The CDR3 is made up of 16 amino acids. The V gene's germline CDR1 is SQVTM and CDR2 ANQGSEA. CDR3 region: CSVEDGAGRAGDTQYF. The CDR3 DNA reads as TGCAGCGTTGAAGACGGGGCCGGGAGGGCCGGAGATACGCAGTATTTT.

On this clone itself: An end of the junction does not agree with germline; a read error may underlie this. The rearrangement links TRBV7-9 to TRBJ1-4; 7 nucleotides agree with TRBD1. The germline CDR1 and CDR2 sequences are SEHNR and FQNEAQ (reference sequence). This CDR3 is built from 19 residues. CDR3 nucleotide sequence: TGTTCCAGCAGCTTTAGAGGCGTACCCTTGACAGGGCCTAATGAAAAACTGTTTTTT. Translated: CSSSFRGVPLTGPNEKLFF.

V is TRBV5-1 and J is TRBJ2-3, with 9 bases fitting TRBD2. V was clipped by 6 bases and J by 6 bases; unmatched bases: 11. The CDR3 has 15 residues. Germline V CDR1 and CDR2: SGHRS, YFSETQ. As DNA, the CDR3 is TGCGCCAGCAACGGCAAGCGGGGGGAAGTCGATACGCAGTATTTT. Translated, it gives CASNGKRGEVDTQYF.

The V gene is TRBV2, the J gene TRBJ2-7; no firm D call. Germline values: CDR1 SNHLY, CDR2 FYNNEI. Between the trimmed V and J ends, which lost 3 bases and 0 bases, there was a span of 6 bases. This CDR3 contains 13 residues. CDR3 sequence: CASSEHISYEQYF. The DNA of the CDR3 is TGTGCCAGCAGTGAGCACATCTCCTACGAGCAGTACTTC. The entire variable domain, with the rest obtained from reference TRBV2 and TRBJ2-7, is as follows: EPEVTQTPSHQVTQMGQEVILRCVPISNHLYFYWYRQILGQKVEFLVSFYNNEISEKSEIFDDQFSVERPDGSNFTLKIRSTKLEDSAMYFCASSEHISYEQYFGPGTRLTVT.

The J gene is TRBJ2-5, the V gene TRBV15, with D maybe TRBD2 (5 bases). The DNA end lines up better with TRBJ2-7; the J call may be wrong. Germline assignment: CDR1 LNHNV and CDR2 YYDKDF (reference sequence). The CDR3 runs to 19 residues. The CDR3 DNA sequence: TGTGCCACCAGCAGGATGAACGACGGAGTCGAGCGGTATTCCTACGAGCAGTACTTC. Protein: CATSRMNDGVERYSYEQYF.

J is TRBJ1-2 and V is TRBV18, with D perhaps TRBD1 (5 bases). The ends were cut back, 1 base at V and 2 bases at J, with 17 bases in the middle. Germline loops: CDR1 KGHSH, CDR2 LQKENI. This CDR3 has 17 amino acids. In DNA, the CDR3 is TGTGCCAGCTCACCACTGCTGCGCGGGGGAGGGAACTATGGCTACACCTTC. As protein: CASSPLLRGGGNYGYTF.

The chain carries TRBV5-1 and TRBJ2-5, with 8 positions matching TRBD1. This CDR3 is built from 14 residues. V shed 4 bases, J shed 7 bases, and the junction held 9 bases outside the gene matches. The germline V gene encodes CDR1 SGHRS and CDR2 YFSETQ. In DNA, the CDR3 is TGCGCCAGCAGCCTCGGGACACAGGGGGGGACCCAGTACTTC. Translated: CASSLGTQGGTQYF.

The rearrangement uses TRBV10-3 and TRBJ2-5, with D tentatively TRBD1 (5 bases). The CDR3 sequence is 13 residues long. CDR1 and CDR2 from the germline V gene are ENHRY and SYGVKD. The V end lost 4 bases, the J end lost 2 bases, and 8 bases lay between the germline ends. CDR3 in amino acids: CAISAQGQETQYF. CDR3 DNA: TGTGCCATCAGTGCCCAGGGTCAAGAGACCCAGTACTTC.

V and J are TRBV30 and TRBJ2-1; a weak D match, TRBD2 (6 bases). The V and J ends lost 0 bases and 8 bases respectively, with 14 bases between them. Germline assignment: CDR1 GTSNPN and CDR2 SVGIG (reference sequence). This CDR3 has 14 residues. DNA for the CDR3: TGTGCCTGGAGTGTAGGGCGGTGGAGGGATGAGCAGTTCTTC. Its translation: CAWSVGRWRDEQFF.

The rearrangement links TRBV5-1 to TRBJ1-1, with a weak D call TRBD1 (5 bases). The CDR3 is 13 amino acids. V was cut by 4 bases and J by 10 bases, with 17 bases left in between. Germline V gene lookup returns CDR1 SGHRS and CDR2 YFSETQ. CDR3 loop: CASSPPGLGAAFF. The CDR3 DNA sequence: TGCGCCAGCAGCCCCCCGGGACTCGGTGCAGCTTTCTTT.

This chain connects TRBV19 to TRBJ2-3; 9 nucleotides line up with TRBD2. The V gene end was trimmed by 5 bases and the J gene end by 7 bases; junction bases not matched to a gene: 10. CDR3 length: 15 amino acids. Germline CDR1 reads LNHDA; CDR2 reads SQIVND (reference sequence). CDR3 loop: CASSSRLAEPYTQYF. The CDR3 DNA reads as TGTGCCAGTAGTTCCAGACTAGCGGAACCCTATACGCAGTATTTT.

J is TRBJ1-1 and V is TRBV5-4; D is perhaps TRBD1 (6 bases). With 2 bases removed from V and 1 base from J, the gap between germline ends came to 9 bases. This CDR3 has 14 amino acids. Germline lookup yields CDR1 SGHNT and CDR2 YYREEE (reference sequence). CDR3 region: CASSLTRGNTEAFF. Here the CDR3 DNA reads TGTGCCAGCAGCTTAACCAGGGGGAACACTGAAGCTTTCTTT.

The chain has TRBV6-4 and TRBJ2-1; 7 nucleotides line up with TRBD2. The CDR3 covers 15 residues. The germline gives CDR1 MRHNA, CDR2 SNTAGT. The trim removed 3 bases at V and 3 bases at J, leaving 5 bases unmatched. The CDR3 loop reads CASSEVASGYNEQFF. CDR3 in DNA: TGTGCCAGCAGTGAAGTGGCTAGCGGCTACAATGAGCAGTTCTTC.

This CDR3 reads CASRTGRPEAFF. The CDR3 region has the DNA TGTGCCAGCAGGACAGGGCGCCCTGAAGCTTTCTTT. The V gene is TRBV6-1, the J gene TRBJ1-1; TRBD1 matches at 7 bases. V dropped 6 bases and J dropped 6; count of bases not matched to a gene: 4. Germline CDR1 MNHNS, CDR2 SASEGT. This CDR3 comprises 12 residues.

The rearrangement uses TRBV5-1 and TRBJ2-2, with 10 nucleotides matching TRBD1. Unmatched junction bases numbered 9, after V lost 3 bases and J lost 7 bases. Germline assignment: CDR1 SGHRS and CDR2 YFSETQ. The CDR3 runs to 16 residues. CDR3 in amino acids: CASSSLGQGSFGELFF. The DNA for the CDR3 is TGCGCCAGCAGCTCTTTGGGACAGGGGAGTTTCGGGGAGCTGTTTTTT.

The chain links TRBV5-4 to TRBJ2-3, with 8 bases lining up with TRBD2. The V gene end was trimmed by 3 bases and the J gene end by 7 bases; junction bases not matched to a gene: 10. Germline CDR1 is SGHNT and CDR2 is YYREEE (reference sequence). This CDR3 has 15 amino acids. CDR3 sequence (DNA): TGTGCCAGCAGCTCCCTCGCGGGGGGAGGAAATACGCAGTATTTT. Translating gives CASSSLAGGGNTQYF.

This chain joins TRBV7-9 and TRBJ1-2, with TRBD1 identical over 9 bases. V dropped 5 bases and J dropped 0; count of bases not matched to a gene: 7. The CDR3 loop spans 16 amino acids. Germline loops: CDR1 SEHNR, CDR2 FQNEAQ (reference sequence). The CDR3: CASSPGTGRANYGYTF. The CDR3 DNA reads as TGTGCCAGCAGCCCCGGGACAGGGAGAGCTAACTATGGCTACACCTTC.

This clone is a singleton in its sample. The rearrangement joins TRBV4-2 to TRBJ1-1; 10 bases agree with TRBD1. The V gene end was trimmed by 3 bases and the J gene end by 4 bases; junction bases not matched to a gene: 11. The germline V gene encodes CDR1 LGHNA and CDR2 YNFKEQ. The CDR3 totals 17 residues. The CDR3 DNA reads TGTGCCAGCAGCCATGATCCGGACGGGACAGGGGTCACTGAAGCTTTCTTT. Translating it yields CASSHDPDGTGVTEAFF.

V usage is TRBV11-2 and J usage is TRBJ1-3; 7 bases are shared with TRBD1. J was trimmed by 2 bases and V by 2 bases; bases with no gene match: 3. The germline gives CDR1 SGHAT, CDR2 FQNNGV. The CDR3 length is 15 residues. CDR3 DNA sequence: TGTGCCAGCAGCTTATTCACAGGGGCTGGAAACACCATATATTTT. Protein product: CASSLFTGAGNTIYF.

The V gene is TRBV27, the J gene TRBJ2-2, with 7 bases matching TRBD2. The V gene's germline CDR1 is MNHEY and CDR2 SMNVEV (reference sequence). Trimming removed 7 bases from V and 0 bases from J; junction bases left unmatched: 8. The CDR3 has 16 residues. The CDR3 spells CASTRWGGANTGELFF. CDR3 in DNA: TGTGCCAGCACCCGTTGGGGAGGGGCGAACACCGGGGAGCTGTTTTTT.

The V gene is TRBV30, the J gene TRBJ2-1; 14 bases fit TRBD2. In germline, CDR1 is GTSNPN, CDR2 SVGIG (reference sequence). The CDR3 extends over 15 amino acids. With V trimmed by 0 bases and J by 7 bases, 2 bases remained unmatched. This CDR3 is CAWSVGTSGRNEQFF. CDR3 DNA: TGTGCCTGGAGTGTAGGGACTAGCGGGAGAAATGAGCAGTTCTTC.

This clone showed up just once. This chain links TRBV5-1 with TRBJ2-2, with D possibly being TRBD2 (6 bases). Germline V gives CDR1 SGHRS, CDR2 YFSETQ. The length of the CDR3 is 15 residues. Trimming stripped 0 bases from V and 3 bases from J, with 9 bases between. CDR3 coding DNA: TGCGCCAGCAGCTTGGCTTGGGGGGACACCGGGGAGCTGTTTTTT. The encoded protein is CASSLAWGDTGELFF.

The chain recombines TRBV15 with TRBJ2-7; 7 bases match TRBD1. The germline CDR1 and CDR2 sequences are LNHNV and YYDKDF (reference sequence). CDR3 length: 14 residues. V was clipped by 3 bases and J by 3 bases; unmatched bases: 5. This CDR3 reads CATSRARQGYEQYF. Here the CDR3 DNA reads TGTGCCACCAGCAGGGCCCGACAGGGCTACGAGCAGTACTTC.

The chain employs TRBV18 and TRBJ1-1; D perhaps matches TRBD1 (6 bases). CDR1 and CDR2 from the germline V gene are KGHSH and LQKENI. The V end lost 6 bases, the J end lost 3 bases, and 11 bases lay between the germline ends. This CDR3 comprises 13 residues. The CDR3 DNA is TGTGCCAGCTCTTCAAACAGGGACACTGAAGCTTTCTTT. It specifies CASSSNRDTEAFF.

The genes are TRBV19 and TRBJ2-1; 12 nucleotides match TRBD1. This CDR3 is built from 16 residues. CDR1 LNHDA and CDR2 SQIVND come from the germline V gene (reference sequence). Trimming at V came to 7 bases and at J to 8 bases, leaving 12 bases not matched to a gene. CDR3: CASTFVGTGGTDEQFF. The DNA for the CDR3 is TGTGCCAGTACCTTCGTGGGGACAGGGGGCACGGATGAGCAGTTCTTC.

This clone was counted a single time. The chain joins TRBV7-3 to TRBJ1-1; 7 bases agree with TRBD1. CDR1 is SGHTA, CDR2 FQGTGA, per germline. The CDR3 loop spans 15 amino acids. Germline trimming cut 0 bases from V and 1 base from J; bases unmatched to any gene: 2. The CDR3 coding sequence is TGTGCCAGCAGCTTAACAGGGGGCCCGAACACTGAAGCTTTCTTT. This gives the protein CASSLTGGPNTEAFF.

The V and J genes are TRBV11-2 and TRBJ2-3; 7 bases are shared with TRBD2. The length of the CDR3 is 18 residues. Germline CDR1 is SGHAT and CDR2 is FQNNGV. With V trimmed by 2 bases and J by 0 bases, 11 bases remained unmatched. The CDR3 sequence is CASSLIQLATTSTDTQYF. DNA of the CDR3: TGTGCCAGCAGCTTAATCCAACTAGCGACGACTAGCACAGATACGCAGTATTTT.